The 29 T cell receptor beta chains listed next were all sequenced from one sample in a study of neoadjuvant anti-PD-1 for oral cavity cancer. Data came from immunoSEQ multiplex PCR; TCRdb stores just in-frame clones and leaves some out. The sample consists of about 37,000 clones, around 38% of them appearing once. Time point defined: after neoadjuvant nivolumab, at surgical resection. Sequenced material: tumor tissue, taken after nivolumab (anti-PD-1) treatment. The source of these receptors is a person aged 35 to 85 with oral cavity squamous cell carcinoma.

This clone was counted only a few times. CDR3: CASSQGLAGSDTQYF. The CDR3 DNA follows: TGTGCCAGCAGTCAGGGACTAGCGGGGTCAGATACGCAGTATTTT. The genes are TRBV6-1 and TRBJ2-3; TRBD2 matches 13 bases. V was clipped by 5 bases and J by 4 bases; unmatched bases: 3. This CDR3 spans 15 amino acids. The germline V gene encodes CDR1 MNHNS and CDR2 SASEGT.

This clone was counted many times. CDR3 in amino acids: CASSLTGVIGNTIYF. CDR3 DNA: TGTGCCAGCAGTTTAACAGGGGTGATCGGAAACACCATATATTTT. The V call is TRBV27, the J call TRBJ1-3, with 7 bases matching TRBD1. The trim removed 2 bases at V and 4 bases at J, leaving 5 bases unmatched. This CDR3 spans 15 amino acids. CDR1 MNHEY and CDR2 SMNVEV come from the germline V gene (reference sequence).

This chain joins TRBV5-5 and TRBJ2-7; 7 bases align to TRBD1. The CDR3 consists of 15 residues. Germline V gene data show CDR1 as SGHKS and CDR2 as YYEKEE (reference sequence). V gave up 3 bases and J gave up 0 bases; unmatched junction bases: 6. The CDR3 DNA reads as TGTGCCAGCAGCTCCGGACAGGTTGGCTCCTACGAGCAGTACTTC. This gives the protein CASSSGQVGSYEQYF.

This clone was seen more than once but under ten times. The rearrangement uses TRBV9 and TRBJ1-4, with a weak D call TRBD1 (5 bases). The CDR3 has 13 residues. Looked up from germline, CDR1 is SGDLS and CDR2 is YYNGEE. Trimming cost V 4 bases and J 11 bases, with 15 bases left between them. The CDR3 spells CASSPRDGGKLFF. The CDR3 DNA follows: TGTGCCAGCAGCCCCCGGGATGGGGGGAAACTGTTTTTT.

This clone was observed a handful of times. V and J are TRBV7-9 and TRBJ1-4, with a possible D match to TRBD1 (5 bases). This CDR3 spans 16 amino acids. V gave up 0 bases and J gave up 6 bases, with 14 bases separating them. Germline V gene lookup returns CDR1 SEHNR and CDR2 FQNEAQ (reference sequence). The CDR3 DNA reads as TGTGCCAGCAGCTTAGCGCAGGGTGGGATACATGAAAAACTGTTTTTT. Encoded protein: CASSLAQGGIHEKLFF.

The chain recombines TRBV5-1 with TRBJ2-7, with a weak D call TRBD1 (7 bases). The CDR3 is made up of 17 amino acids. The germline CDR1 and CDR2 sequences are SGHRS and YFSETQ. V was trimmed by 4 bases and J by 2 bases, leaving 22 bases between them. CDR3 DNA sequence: TGCGCCAGCAGCCTGGAGGGGGGACAGCGGATTACCTACGAGCAGTACTTC. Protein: CASSLEGGQRITYEQYF.

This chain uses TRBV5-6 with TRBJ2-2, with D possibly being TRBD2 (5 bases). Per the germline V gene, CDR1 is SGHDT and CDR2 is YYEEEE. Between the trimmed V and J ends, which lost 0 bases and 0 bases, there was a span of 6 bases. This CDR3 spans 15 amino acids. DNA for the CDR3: TGTGCCAGCAGCTTGGGAGGGACGAACACCGGGGAGCTGTTTTTT. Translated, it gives CASSLGGTNTGELFF. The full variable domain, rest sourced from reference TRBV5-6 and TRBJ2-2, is DAGVTQSPTHLIKTRGQQVTLRCSPKSGHDTVSWYQQALGQGPQFIFQYYEEEERQRGNFPDRFSGHQFPNYSSELNVNALLLGDSALYLCASSLGGTNTGELFFGEGSRLTVL.

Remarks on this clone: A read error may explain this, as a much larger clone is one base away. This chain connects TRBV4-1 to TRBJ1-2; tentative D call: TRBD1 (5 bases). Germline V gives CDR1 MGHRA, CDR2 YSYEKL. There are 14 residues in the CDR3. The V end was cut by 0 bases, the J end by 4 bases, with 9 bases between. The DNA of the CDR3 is TGCGCCAGCAGCCAAGATAGGGACGTCTATGGCTACACCTTC. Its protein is CASSQDRDVYGYTF.

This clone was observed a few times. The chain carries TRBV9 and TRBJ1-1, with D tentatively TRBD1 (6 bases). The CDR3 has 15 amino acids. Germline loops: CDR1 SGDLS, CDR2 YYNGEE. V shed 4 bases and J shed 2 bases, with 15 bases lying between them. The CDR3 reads CASSPRGTGNTEAFF. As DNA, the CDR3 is TGTGCCAGCAGCCCGAGGGGGACGGGAAACACTGAAGCTTTCTTT.

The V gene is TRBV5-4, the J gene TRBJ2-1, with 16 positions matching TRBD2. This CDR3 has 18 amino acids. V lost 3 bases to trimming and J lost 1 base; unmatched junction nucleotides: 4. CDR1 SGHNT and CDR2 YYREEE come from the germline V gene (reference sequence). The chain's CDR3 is CASSYGTSGRGSYNEQFF. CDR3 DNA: TGTGCCAGCAGCTACGGGACTAGCGGGAGGGGTTCCTACAATGAGCAGTTCTTC.

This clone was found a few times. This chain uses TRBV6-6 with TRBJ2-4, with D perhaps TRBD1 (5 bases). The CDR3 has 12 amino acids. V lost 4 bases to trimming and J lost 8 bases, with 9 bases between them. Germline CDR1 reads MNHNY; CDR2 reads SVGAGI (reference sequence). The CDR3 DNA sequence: TGTGCCAGCAGTTTCACAGGTGACATTCAGTACTTC. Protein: CASSFTGDIQYF.

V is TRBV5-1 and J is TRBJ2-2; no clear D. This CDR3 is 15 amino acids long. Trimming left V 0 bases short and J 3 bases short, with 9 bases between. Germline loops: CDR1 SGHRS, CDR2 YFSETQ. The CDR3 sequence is CASSLGTAYTGELFF. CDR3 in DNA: TGCGCCAGCAGCTTGGGGACCGCCTACACCGGGGAGCTGTTTTTT.

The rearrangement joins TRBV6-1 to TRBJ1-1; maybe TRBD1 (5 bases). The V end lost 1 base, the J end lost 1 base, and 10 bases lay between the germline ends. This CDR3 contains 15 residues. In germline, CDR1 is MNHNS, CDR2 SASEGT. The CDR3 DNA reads TGTGCCAGCAGTGAAGGGGTCAGGGCGAACACTGAAGCTTTCTTT. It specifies CASSEGVRANTEAFF.

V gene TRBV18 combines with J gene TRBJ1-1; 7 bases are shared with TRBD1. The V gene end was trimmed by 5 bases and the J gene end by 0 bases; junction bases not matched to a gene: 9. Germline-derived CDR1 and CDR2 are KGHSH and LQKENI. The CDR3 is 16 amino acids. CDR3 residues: CASSRDRAFMNTEAFF. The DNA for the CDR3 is TGTGCCAGCTCAAGAGACAGGGCCTTCATGAACACTGAAGCTTTCTTT.

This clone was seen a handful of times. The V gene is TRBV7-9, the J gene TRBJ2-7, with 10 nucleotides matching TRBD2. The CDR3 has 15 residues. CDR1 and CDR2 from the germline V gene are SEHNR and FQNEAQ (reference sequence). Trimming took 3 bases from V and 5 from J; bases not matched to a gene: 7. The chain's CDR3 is CASSFALAGENEQYF. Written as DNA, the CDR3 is TGTGCCAGCAGCTTCGCCCTAGCGGGAGAGAACGAGCAGTACTTC.

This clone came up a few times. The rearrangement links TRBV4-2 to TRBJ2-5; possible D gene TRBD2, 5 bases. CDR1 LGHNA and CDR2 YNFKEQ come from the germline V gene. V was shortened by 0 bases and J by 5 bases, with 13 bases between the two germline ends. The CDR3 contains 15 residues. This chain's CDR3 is CASSQEALGGETQYF. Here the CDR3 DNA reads TGTGCCAGCAGCCAAGAAGCGTTAGGCGGGGAGACCCAGTACTTC.

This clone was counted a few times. The CDR3 region is CASTFGGGGGMNTEAFF. DNA for the CDR3: TGTGCCAGCACTTTTGGAGGAGGGGGCGGGATGAACACTGAAGCTTTCTTT. This chain links TRBV4-2 with TRBJ1-1; 7 bases map to TRBD1. The V and J ends lost 7 bases and 0 bases, in that order; junction bases with no gene match: 14. The germline gives CDR1 LGHNA, CDR2 YNFKEQ. This CDR3 contains 17 residues.

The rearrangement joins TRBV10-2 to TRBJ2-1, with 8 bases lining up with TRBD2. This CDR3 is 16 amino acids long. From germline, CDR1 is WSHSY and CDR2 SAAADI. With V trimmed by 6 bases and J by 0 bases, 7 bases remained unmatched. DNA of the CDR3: TGCGCCAGCAGGGCTACAGGGACTAGCTCCTACAATGAGCAGTTCTTC. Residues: CASRATGTSSYNEQFF.

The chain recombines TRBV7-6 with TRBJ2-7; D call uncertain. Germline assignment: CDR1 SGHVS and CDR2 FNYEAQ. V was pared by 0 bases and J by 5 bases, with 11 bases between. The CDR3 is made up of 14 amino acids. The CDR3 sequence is CASSLAGVFDEQYF. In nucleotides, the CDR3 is TGTGCCAGCAGCTTAGCTGGGGTTTTTGACGAGCAGTACTTC.

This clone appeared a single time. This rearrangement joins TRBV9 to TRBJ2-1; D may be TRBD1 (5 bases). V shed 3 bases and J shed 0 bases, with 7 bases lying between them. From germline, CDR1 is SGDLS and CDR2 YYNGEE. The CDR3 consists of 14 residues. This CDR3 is CASSAGFSYNEQFF. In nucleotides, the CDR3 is TGTGCCAGCAGCGCAGGGTTCTCCTACAATGAGCAGTTCTTC.

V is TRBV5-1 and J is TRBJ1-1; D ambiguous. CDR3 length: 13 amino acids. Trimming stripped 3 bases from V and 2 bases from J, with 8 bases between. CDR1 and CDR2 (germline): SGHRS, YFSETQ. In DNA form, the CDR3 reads TGCGCCAGCAGCTACCATAGCAACACTGAAGCTTTCTTT. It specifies CASSYHSNTEAFF. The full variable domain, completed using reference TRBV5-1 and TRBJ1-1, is KAGVTQTPRYLIKTRGQQVTLSCSPISGHRSVSWYQQTPGQGLQFLFEYFSETQRNKGNFPGRFSGRQFSNSRSEMNVSTLELGDSALYLCASSYHSNTEAFFGQGTRLTVV.

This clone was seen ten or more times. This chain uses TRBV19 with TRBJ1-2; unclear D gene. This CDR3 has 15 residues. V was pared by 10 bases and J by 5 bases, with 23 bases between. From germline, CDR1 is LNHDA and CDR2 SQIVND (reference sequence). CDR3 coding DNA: TGTGCCACCGACCTCTCACCAGACCAAGGGTATGGCTACACCTTC. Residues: CATDLSPDQGYGYTF.

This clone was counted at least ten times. Written as DNA, the CDR3 is TGTGCCAGCTCCCTAGCGGGAGTGGGTGAGCAGTACTTC. Amino acids: CASSLAGVGEQYF. V usage is TRBV2 and J usage is TRBJ2-7, with 10 bases identical to TRBD2. Germline lookup yields CDR1 SNHLY and CDR2 FYNNEI. This CDR3 contains 13 residues. V trimming: 8 bases; J trimming: 7 bases; junction bases outside the gene matches: 8. The full variable domain, in which reference TRBV2 and TRBJ2-7 provide the parts outside the CDR3, is EPEVTQTPSHQVTQMGQEVILRCVPISNHLYFYWYRQILGQKVEFLVSFYNNEISEKSEIFDDQFSVERPDGSNFTLKIRSTKLEDSAMYFCASSLAGVGEQYFGPGTRLTVT.

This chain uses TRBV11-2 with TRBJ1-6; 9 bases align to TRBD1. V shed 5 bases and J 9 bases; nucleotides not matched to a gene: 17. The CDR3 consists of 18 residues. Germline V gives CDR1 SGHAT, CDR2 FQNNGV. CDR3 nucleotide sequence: TGTGCCAGCAGCCCTCCGGGACAGGGTAGCAGGCTGAGTTCACCCCTCCACTTT. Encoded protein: CASSPPGQGSRLSSPLHF. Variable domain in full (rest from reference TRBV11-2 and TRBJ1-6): EAGVAQSPRYKIIEKRQSVAFWCNPISGHATLYWYQQILGQGPKLLIQFQNNGVVDDSQLPKDRFSAERLKGVDSTLKIQPAKLEDSAVYLCASSPPGQGSRLSSPLHFGNGTRLTVT.

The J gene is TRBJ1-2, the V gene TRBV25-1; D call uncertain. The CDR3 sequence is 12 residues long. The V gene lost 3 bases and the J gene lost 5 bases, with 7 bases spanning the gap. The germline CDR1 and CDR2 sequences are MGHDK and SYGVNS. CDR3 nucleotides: TGTGCCAGCAGTGAGGGAGGGTATGGCTACACCTTC. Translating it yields CASSEGGYGYTF.

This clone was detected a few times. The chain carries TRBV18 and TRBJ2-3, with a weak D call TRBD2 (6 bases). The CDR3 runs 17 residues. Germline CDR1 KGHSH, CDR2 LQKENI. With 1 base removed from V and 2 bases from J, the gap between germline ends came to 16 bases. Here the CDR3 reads CASSPRQSGADTDTQYF. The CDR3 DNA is TGTGCCAGCTCACCACGACAGTCGGGAGCTGACACAGATACGCAGTATTTT. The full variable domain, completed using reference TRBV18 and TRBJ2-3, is NAGVMQNPRHLVRRRGQEARLRCSPMKGHSHVYWYRQLPEEGLKFMVYLQKENIIDESGMPKERFSAEFPKEGPSILRIQQVVRGDSAAYFCASSPRQSGADTDTQYFGPGTRLTVL.

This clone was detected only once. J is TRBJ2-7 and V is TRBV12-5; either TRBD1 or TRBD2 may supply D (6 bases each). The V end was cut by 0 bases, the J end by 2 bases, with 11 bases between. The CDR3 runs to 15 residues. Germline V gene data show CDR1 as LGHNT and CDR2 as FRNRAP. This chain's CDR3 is CASGLVGGIAYEQYF. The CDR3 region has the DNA TGTGCTAGTGGTTTGGTAGGGGGGATCGCCTACGAGCAGTACTTC.

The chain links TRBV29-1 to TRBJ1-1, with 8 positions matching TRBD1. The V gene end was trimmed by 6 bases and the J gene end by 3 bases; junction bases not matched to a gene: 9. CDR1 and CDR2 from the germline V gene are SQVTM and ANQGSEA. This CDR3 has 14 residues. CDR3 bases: TGCAGCGTCCACAAACAGGGGGGGGACACTGAAGCTTTCTTT. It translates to CSVHKQGGDTEAFF.

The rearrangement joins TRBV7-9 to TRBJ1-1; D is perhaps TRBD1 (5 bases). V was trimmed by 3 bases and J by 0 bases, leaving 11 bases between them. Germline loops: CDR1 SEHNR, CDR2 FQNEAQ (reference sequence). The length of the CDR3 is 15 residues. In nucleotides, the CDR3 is TGTGCCAGCAGCTTTGGGACGAGAATGAACACTGAAGCTTTCTTT. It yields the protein CASSFGTRMNTEAFF.